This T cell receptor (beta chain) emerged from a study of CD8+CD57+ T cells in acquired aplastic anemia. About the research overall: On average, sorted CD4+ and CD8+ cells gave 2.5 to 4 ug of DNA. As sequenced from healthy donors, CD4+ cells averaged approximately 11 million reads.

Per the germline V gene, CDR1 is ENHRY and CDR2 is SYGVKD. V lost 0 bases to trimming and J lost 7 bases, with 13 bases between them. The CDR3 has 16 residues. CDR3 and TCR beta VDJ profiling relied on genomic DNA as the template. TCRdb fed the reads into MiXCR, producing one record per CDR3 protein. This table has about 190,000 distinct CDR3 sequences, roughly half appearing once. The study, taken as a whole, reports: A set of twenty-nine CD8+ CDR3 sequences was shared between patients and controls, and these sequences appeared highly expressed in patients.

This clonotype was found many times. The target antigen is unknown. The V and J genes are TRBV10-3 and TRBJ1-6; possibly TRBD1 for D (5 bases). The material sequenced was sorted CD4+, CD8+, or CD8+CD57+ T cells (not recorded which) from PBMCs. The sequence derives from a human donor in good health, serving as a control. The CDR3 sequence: CAISESPGRKNSPLHF. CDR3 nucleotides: TGTGCCATCAGTGAGTCGCCGGGACGGAAAAATTCACCCCTCCACTTT.